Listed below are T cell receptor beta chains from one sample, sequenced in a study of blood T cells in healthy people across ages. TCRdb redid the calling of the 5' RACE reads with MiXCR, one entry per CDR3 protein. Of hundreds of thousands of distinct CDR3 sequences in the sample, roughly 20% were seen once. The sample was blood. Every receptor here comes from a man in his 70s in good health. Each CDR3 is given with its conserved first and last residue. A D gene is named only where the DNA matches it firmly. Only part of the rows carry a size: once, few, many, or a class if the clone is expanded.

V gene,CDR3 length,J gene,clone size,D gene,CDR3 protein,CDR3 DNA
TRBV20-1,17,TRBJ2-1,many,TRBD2,CSAPGGLAGERYNEQFF,TGCAGTGCTCCCGGCGGACTAGCGGGAGAGAGGTACAATGAGCAGTTCTTC
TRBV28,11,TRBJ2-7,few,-,CASSRTREQYF,TGTGCCAGCAGTAGGACCCGCGAGCAGTACTTC
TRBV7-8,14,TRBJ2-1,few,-,CASSFGLFYNEQFF,TGTGCCAGCAGCTTCGGACTATTCTACAATGAGCAGTTCTTC
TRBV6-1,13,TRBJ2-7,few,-,CASFGTPRVEQYF,TGTGCCAGCTTTGGAACTCCTAGGGTCGAGCAGTACTTC
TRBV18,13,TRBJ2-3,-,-,CASSPSQEDTQYF,TGTGCCAGCTCACCGTCTCAAGAAGATACGCAGTATTTT
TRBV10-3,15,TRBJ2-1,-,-,CAISVGGSSYNEQFF,TGTGCCATCAGTGTGGGTGGGAGCTCCTACAATGAGCAGTTCTTC
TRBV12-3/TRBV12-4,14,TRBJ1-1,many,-,CASSPTTMNTEAFF,TGTGCCAGCAGCCCCACAACAATGAACACTGAAGCTTTCTTT
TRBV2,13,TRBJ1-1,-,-,CASSEALQPEAFF,TGTGCCAGCAGTGAAGCTCTACAGCCAGAAGCTTTCTTT
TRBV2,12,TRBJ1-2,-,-,CASSPLSYGYTF,TGTGCCAGCAGCCCGTTATCCTATGGCTACACCTTC
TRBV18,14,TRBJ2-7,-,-,CASSPPGTRYEQYF,TGTGCCAGCTCACCTCCCGGGACCCGTTACGAGCAGTACTTC
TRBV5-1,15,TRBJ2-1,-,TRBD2,CASSLEGGRAGEQFF,TGCGCCAGCAGCTTGGAAGGCGGGAGGGCCGGTGAGCAGTTCTTC
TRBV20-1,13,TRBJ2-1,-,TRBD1,CSARARGLNEQFF,TGCAGTGCTAGAGCCAGGGGGCTAAATGAGCAGTTCTTC
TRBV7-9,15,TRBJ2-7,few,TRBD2,CASSSGGVGNYEQYF,TGTGCCAGCAGCTCCGGGGGGGTAGGGAACTACGAGCAGTACTTC
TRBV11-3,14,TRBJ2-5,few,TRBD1,CASSMGQDQETQYF,TGTGCCAGCAGCATGGGACAGGATCAAGAGACCCAGTACTTC
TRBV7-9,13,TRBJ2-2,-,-,CASSFSGSGEQFF,TGTGCCAGCAGCTTCTCGGGGTCCGGGGAGCAGTTTTTT
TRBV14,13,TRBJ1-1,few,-,CASSQLWNTEAFF,TGTGCCAGCAGCCAACTTTGGAACACTGAAGCTTTCTTT
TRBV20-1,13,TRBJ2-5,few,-,CSASQLVKETQYF,TGCAGTGCTAGTCAACTAGTTAAAGAGACCCAGTACTTC